This entry lists 14 T cell receptor beta chains sequenced from one sample in a study of patients and donors after allogeneic stem cell transplantation. MiXCR was run by TCRdb on the RT-PCR reads, yielding one entry per CDR3 protein. This table has hundreds of thousands of distinct CDR3 sequences, 16% appearing once. The sample consisted of blood, either unsorted or a sorted T cell fraction (not recorded which). The source is a human donor who was either an allogeneic HSCT recipient or a stem cell or donor lymphocyte infusion donor (not recorded which). It is not recorded whose cells these are; they may come from a transplant donor.

This clonotype was picked up a small number of times. The rearrangement links TRBV15 to TRBJ1-4; D is undetermined. The CDR3 sequence is 14 residues long. Germline V gives CDR1 LNHNV, CDR2 YYDKDF (reference sequence). V was pared by 5 bases and J by 6 bases, with 13 bases between. CDR3 nucleotides: TGTGCCACCAGCGATAACAGTTACTATGAAAAACTGTTTTTT. Translation: CATSDNSYYEKLFF.

This clonotype was found a few times. CDR3 region: CSATTSGNEQFF. The CDR3 DNA sequence: TGCAGTGCAACAACTAGCGGGAATGAGCAGTTCTTC. V and J are TRBV20-1 and TRBJ2-1; the match to TRBD2 covers 9 bases. The CDR3 loop spans 12 amino acids. Unmatched junction bases numbered 4, after V lost 6 bases and J lost 7 bases. Germline CDR1 and CDR2: DFQATT and SNEGSKA (reference sequence).

The genes are TRBV6-1 and TRBJ1-3; D remains ambiguous. Trimming removed 6 bases at V and 0 bases at J, with 15 bases between. Germline CDR1 MNHNS, CDR2 SASEGT. CDR3 length: 16 amino acids. CDR3 region: CASSNPGRSSGNTIYF. The CDR3 DNA reads TGTGCCAGCAGCAACCCTGGAAGGAGCTCTGGAAACACCATATATTTT.

The chain combines TRBV29-1 with TRBJ2-7; unclear D gene. Germline V CDR1 and CDR2: SQVTM, ANQGSEA. CDR3 length: 10 amino acids. CDR3: CTPALYEQYF. CDR3 in DNA: TGCACCCCGGCATTATACGAGCAGTACTTC.

The sample holds a few counts of this clonotype. The chain is built from TRBV20-1 and TRBJ2-7, with a possible D match to TRBD1 (5 bases). V gave up 6 bases and J gave up 4 bases, with 16 bases separating them. The germline CDR1 and CDR2 sequences are DFQATT and SNEGSKA (reference sequence). This CDR3 region has 13 residues. CDR3 region: CSAQPQGKYEQYF. CDR3 in DNA: TGCAGTGCCCAGCCGCAGGGAAAATACGAGCAGTACTTC.

This chain links TRBV5-1 with TRBJ1-1, with TRBD1 identical over 7 bases. In germline, CDR1 is SGHRS, CDR2 YFSETQ. The CDR3 spans 14 residues. V trimming: 4 bases; J trimming: 1 base; junction bases outside the gene matches: 4. The DNA of the CDR3 is TGCGCCAGCAGCCCACAGGGGAAGAACACTGAAGCTTTCTTT. Its protein product is CASSPQGKNTEAFF.

This rearrangement joins TRBV27 to TRBJ2-1, with TRBD2 matching over 15 bases. V was clipped by 5 bases and J by 4 bases; unmatched bases: 6. Germline V gene lookup returns CDR1 MNHEY and CDR2 SMNVEV (reference sequence). The CDR3 has 17 residues. CDR3 nucleotide sequence: TGTGCCAGCAGTCCCGGGACTAGCGGGAGGAAATACAATGAGCAGTTCTTC. Encoded protein: CASSPGTSGRKYNEQFF.

The CDR3 DNA follows: TGCAGCGTTGAGAACCTAGCGGGAGACCATGAGCAGTTCTTC. It yields the protein CSVENLAGDHEQFF. This chain links TRBV29-1 with TRBJ2-1, with 10 positions matching TRBD2. V shed 3 bases and J 8 bases; nucleotides not matched to a gene: 7. The CDR3 runs 14 residues. Germline lookup yields CDR1 SQVTM and CDR2 ANQGSEA.

CDR3 in DNA: TGCAGTGCTAGAGAGGCAGGGAGCAATCAGCCCCAGCATTTT. This encodes CSAREAGSNQPQHF. This chain uses TRBV20-1 with TRBJ1-5; D might be TRBD1 (5 bases). The CDR3 length is 14 residues. The germline gives CDR1 DFQATT, CDR2 SNEGSKA (reference sequence). Trimming cost V 0 bases and J 1 base, with 7 bases left between them.

This clonotype appeared a few times. The chain links TRBV5-8 to TRBJ1-1; D not certain. The V end was cut by 4 bases, the J end by 0 bases, with 19 bases between. In germline, CDR1 is SGHTS, CDR2 YDEGEE. This CDR3 has 17 residues. This CDR3 is CASSRTGKFGMNTEAFF. DNA of the CDR3: TGTGCCAGCAGCCGGACGGGGAAATTCGGGATGAACACTGAAGCTTTCTTT.

There are a few counts of this clonotype. The chain is built from TRBV30 and TRBJ2-3, with D hard to call. Germline V CDR1 and CDR2: GTSNPN, SVGIG (reference sequence). Trimming left V 5 bases short and J 3 bases short, with 12 bases between. This CDR3 contains 13 residues. This CDR3 is CAWAARPTDTQYF. The DNA for the CDR3 is TGTGCCTGGGCCGCCCGGCCAACAGATACGCAGTATTTT.

The chain carries TRBV27 and TRBJ2-3; no firm D call. V was pared by 0 bases and J by 1 base, with 11 bases between. Germline CDR1 reads MNHEY; CDR2 reads SMNVEV (reference sequence). This CDR3 is built from 16 residues. The CDR3 protein is CASSLSGSWGTDTQYF. In DNA, the CDR3 is TGTGCCAGCAGTTTATCAGGCAGTTGGGGCACAGATACGCAGTATTTT.

This rearrangement joins TRBV11-3 to TRBJ2-3; the match to TRBD2 covers 7 bases. The CDR3 is 15 residues long. V lost 11 bases to trimming and J lost 0 bases; unmatched junction nucleotides: 11. Germline CDR1 and CDR2: SGHNT and YENEEA. CDR3 nucleotide sequence: TGTGCCTCCCTTTTGTGGGGGGGGAGCACAGATACGCAGTATTTT. Translating gives CASLLWGGSTDTQYF.

This clonotype appeared a few times. This chain joins TRBV7-9 and TRBJ1-1; D not certain. CDR3 length: 13 amino acids. V gave up 2 bases and J gave up 8 bases, with 12 bases separating them. The V gene's germline CDR1 is SEHNR and CDR2 FQNEAQ (reference sequence). For the CDR3, the DNA is TGTGCCAGCAGCTTATCCCGAGCGGGGGAAGCTTTCTTT. As protein: CASSLSRAGEAFF.